These T cell receptor beta chains were read from a single sample in a study of blood T cell repertoires in COVID-19. The repertoire was sequenced with immunoSEQ multiplex PCR; TCRdb's copy has only in-frame clones and lacks some. The sample shows 150,000 to 200,000 clones, roughly 84% of them seen only once. Sequencing was carried out using peripheral blood. The receptors shown here come from a woman over 75 with active or convalescent COVID-19. Each CDR3 is given with its conserved first and last residue. Rows give clone size only sometimes, using once, few, many, or a class for an expanded clone.

abundance	v_gene	j_gene	CDR3aa
.	TRBV19	TRBJ2-7	CASSPTGTRSSYEQYF
.	TRBV5-1	TRBJ2-1	CASSPLAEYNEQFF
.	TRBV27	TRBJ2-2	CASSPDRIAFNTGELFF
.	TRBV3-1/TRBV3-2	TRBJ1-1	CASSRLGQPGEAFF
.	TRBV29-1	TRBJ2-5	CSATSGGYETQYF
.	TRBV29-1	TRBJ1-2	CSVGQGTVNYGYTF
.	TRBV6-1	TRBJ2-2	CASRITGGLTGELFF
.	TRBV18	TRBJ1-2	CASSPYVPDRRNDYGYTF
.	TRBV6-5	TRBJ2-7	CASSRGDEQYF
.	TRBV28	TRBJ1-4	CASSVIQGMGEKLFF
many	TRBV4-2	TRBJ1-4	CASSQEGAVGEKLFF